This T cell receptor (beta chain) emerged from a study of OX40 agonist ivuxolimab in advanced cancers. The wider study: Three partial responders included one hepatocellular carcinoma patient and two cutaneous melanoma patients. Overall study findings and caveats: Some nonresponders additionally presented with little normalized T-cell clonal expansion.

On this clone: Its antigen is undetermined.

This table comes from immunoSEQ multiplex PCR, and its TCRdb copy is limited to in-frame clones, with some not included. The data hold 70,000 to 95,000 clones, with just over 90% observed a single time. Patients with autoimmune history or systemic immunosuppression were excluded. Blood specimens came from baseline, cycle 4 day 1, and cycle 7 day 1. The CDR3 sequence is 16 residues long. Germline V gives CDR1 SNHLY, CDR2 FYNNEI. Deletions cut 6 bases from V and 1 base from J, with 18 bases between. The sequencing here drew on CD4+ or CD8+ T cells sorted from blood, taken in a trial of the OX40 agonist ivuxolimab. The chain links TRBV2 to TRBJ1-1; D is unclear. The source of this sequence is an adult with an advanced solid tumor such as melanoma, head and neck, liver or kidney cancer. CDR3 amino acids: CASRGFISTANTEAFF. CDR3 sequence (DNA): TGTGCCAGCAGGGGATTTATATCGACGGCGAACACTGAAGCTTTCTTT. The whole variable domain, remainder taken from reference TRBV2 and TRBJ1-1, is EPEVTQTPSHQVTQMGQEVILRCVPISNHLYFYWYRQILGQKVEFLVSFYNNEISEKSEIFDDQFSVERPDGSNFTLKIRSTKLEDSAMYFCASRGFISTANTEAFFGQGTRLTVV.